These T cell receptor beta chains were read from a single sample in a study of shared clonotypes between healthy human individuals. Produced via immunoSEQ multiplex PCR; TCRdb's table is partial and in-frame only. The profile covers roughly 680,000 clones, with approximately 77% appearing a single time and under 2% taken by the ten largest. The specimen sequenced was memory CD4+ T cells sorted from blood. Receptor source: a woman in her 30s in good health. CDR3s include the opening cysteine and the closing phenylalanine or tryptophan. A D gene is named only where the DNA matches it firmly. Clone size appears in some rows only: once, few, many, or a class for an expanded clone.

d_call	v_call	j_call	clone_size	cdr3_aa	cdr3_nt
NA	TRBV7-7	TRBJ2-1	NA	CASSLGGQPYNEQFF	TGTGCCAGCAGCTTAGGTGGACAACCCTACAATGAGCAGTTCTTC
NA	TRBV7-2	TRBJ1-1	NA	CASSLGRRAAFF	TGTGCCAGCAGCTTAGGGCGCAGGGCAGCTTTCTTT
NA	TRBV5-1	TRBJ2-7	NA	CASSRGGAGSYEQYF	TGCGCCAGCTCACGGGGCGGGGCCGGCTCCTACGAGCAGTACTTC
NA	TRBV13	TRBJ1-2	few	CASSSADIYGYTF	TGTGCCAGCAGCTCGGCCGACATCTATGGCTACACCTTC
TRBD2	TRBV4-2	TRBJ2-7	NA	CASSQEGAGGPNEQYF	TGTGCCAGCAGCCAAGAAGGAGCGGGAGGGCCGAACGAGCAGTACTTC
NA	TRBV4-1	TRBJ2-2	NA	CASSRADLNTGELFF	TGCGCCAGCAGCCGAGCGGATCTTAACACCGGGGAGCTGTTTTTT
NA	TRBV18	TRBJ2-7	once	CASSRTAAYEQYF	TGTGCCAGCTCCCGGACAGCGGCCTACGAGCAGTACTTC
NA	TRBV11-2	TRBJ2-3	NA	CASSLKGTHATDTQYF	TGTGCCAGCAGCTTAAAGGGGACTCACGCCACAGATACGCAGTATTTT
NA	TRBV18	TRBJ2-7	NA	CASSPPAGREYEQYF	TGTGCCAGCTCACCACCGGCAGGCAGGGAATACGAGCAGTACTTC
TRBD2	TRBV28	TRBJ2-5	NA	CASPPGLAGGGTETQYF	TGTGCCAGTCCACCGGGACTAGCGGGAGGCGGAACTGAGACCCAGTACTTC
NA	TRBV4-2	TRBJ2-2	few	CASSRGRGELFF	TGTGCCAGCAGCCGAGGCCGCGGGGAGCTGTTTTTT
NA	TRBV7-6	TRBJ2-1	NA	CASSSIRGSNEQFF	TGTGCCAGCAGCTCAATTCGGGGGAGCAATGAGCAGTTCTTC
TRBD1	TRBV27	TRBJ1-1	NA	CASRGGQGRGTNTEAFF	TGTGCCAGCAGGGGGGGACAGGGGAGGGGAACAAACACTGAAGCTTTCTTT
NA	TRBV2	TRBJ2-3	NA	CASMWVMADTQYF	TGTGCCAGCATGTGGGTAATGGCAGATACGCAGTATTTT
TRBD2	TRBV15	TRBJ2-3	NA	CATSRGGTGGPDTQYF	TGTGCCACCAGCAGAGGGGGCACGGGGGGTCCAGATACGCAGTATTTT
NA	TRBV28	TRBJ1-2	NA	CASSLPTQNYGYTF	TGTGCCAGCAGTTTACCAACACAAAACTATGGCTACACCTTC
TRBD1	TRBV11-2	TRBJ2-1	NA	CASSPQGGMYNEQFF	TGTGCCAGCAGCCCACAGGGGGGAATGTACAATGAGCAGTTCTTC
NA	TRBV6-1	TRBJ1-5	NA	CASSEGRGAFQPQHF	TGTGCCAGCAGTGAAGGTCGGGGGGCGTTTCAGCCCCAGCATTTT
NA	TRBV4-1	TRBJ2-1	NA	CASSQADWTGEQFF	TGCGCCAGCAGCCAGGCGGACTGGACGGGGGAGCAGTTCTTC
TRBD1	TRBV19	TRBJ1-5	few	CASSPSPGTAQPQHF	TGTGCCAGTAGTCCTAGTCCCGGGACAGCTCAGCCCCAGCATTTT
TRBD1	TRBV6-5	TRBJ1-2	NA	CASSHSPGQGAGGYTF	TGTGCCAGCAGTCACTCACCGGGACAGGGGGCAGGAGGCTACACCTTC
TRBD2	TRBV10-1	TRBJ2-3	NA	CASSEWGGRADTQYF	TGCGCCAGCAGTGAGTGGGGCGGGAGAGCAGATACGCAGTATTTT